This T cell receptor (beta chain) was observed in a study of blood T cell repertoires in COVID-19. V lost 2 bases to trimming and J lost 1 base, with 9 bases between them. The CDR3 is 15 amino acids. Per germline, CDR1 SGHVS and CDR2 FNYEAQ. Method: immunoSEQ multiplex PCR; TCRdb's copy keeps in-frame clones and lacks some. The sample consists of about 320,000 clones, over 70% of them appearing once. Symptom resolution, clearance, or two negative PCRs marked donors in Cohort 3 as recovered. The sample taken for sequencing was PBMCs or T cells enriched from blood (not recorded which). The chain employs TRBV7-6 and TRBJ1-5; maybe TRBD1 (5 bases). This TCR was recovered from a man aged 25 to 45 who had recovered from COVID-19. CDR3 protein: CASSLPDTSNQPQHF. The CDR3 region has the DNA TGTGCCAGCAGCTTACCGGACACCAGCAATCAGCCCCAGCATTTT.